The clone carrying this T cell receptor beta chain appeared a single time. The target antigen is unknown. PCR was performed using 60 Vbeta and 13 Jbeta primers. The data were produced by immunoSEQ multiplex PCR, yet TCRdb's version contains in-frame clones alone and is incomplete. The sample comprises 150,000 to 180,000 clones, roughly 74% of which are singletons, and approximately 2.8% rests with the top ten. This sample is part of a study of cytomegalovirus exposure and HLA in healthy donors. At the level of the study: Samples from HLA-typed donors yielded about 86 million unique TCRs in an early data release.

Broader study findings: According to a later analysis, most TCR beta chains associated with CMV appeared HLA-restricted. For TCR beta chains, V- and J-gene trimming was later linked to a missense DCLRE1C variant.

The CDR3 runs to 15 residues. With V trimmed by 5 bases and J by 5 bases, 7 bases remained unmatched. Germline lookup yields CDR1 LNHDA and CDR2 SQIVND (reference sequence). J is TRBJ1-5 and V is TRBV19, with TRBD1 matching 9 bases. The sequenced sample was PBMCs. The sequence was obtained from a young man in good health and CMV-seronegative. This chain's CDR3 is CASSSGQGPHQPQHF. CDR3 bases: TGTGCCAGTAGTTCCGGACAGGGGCCCCATCAGCCCCAGCATTTT.